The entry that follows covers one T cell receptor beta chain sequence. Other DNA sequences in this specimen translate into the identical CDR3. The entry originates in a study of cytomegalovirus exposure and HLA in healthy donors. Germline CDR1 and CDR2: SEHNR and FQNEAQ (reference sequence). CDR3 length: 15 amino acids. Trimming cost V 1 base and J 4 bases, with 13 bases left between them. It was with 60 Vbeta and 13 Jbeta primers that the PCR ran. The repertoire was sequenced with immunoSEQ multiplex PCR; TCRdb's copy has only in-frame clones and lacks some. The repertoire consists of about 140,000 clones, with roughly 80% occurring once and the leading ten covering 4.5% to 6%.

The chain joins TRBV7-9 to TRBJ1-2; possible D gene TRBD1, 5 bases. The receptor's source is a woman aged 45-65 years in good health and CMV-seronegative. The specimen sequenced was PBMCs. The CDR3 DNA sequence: TGTGCCAGCAGCTTAGACCTCGCCGGGGGCTATGGCTACACCTTC. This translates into CASSLDLAGGYGYTF.